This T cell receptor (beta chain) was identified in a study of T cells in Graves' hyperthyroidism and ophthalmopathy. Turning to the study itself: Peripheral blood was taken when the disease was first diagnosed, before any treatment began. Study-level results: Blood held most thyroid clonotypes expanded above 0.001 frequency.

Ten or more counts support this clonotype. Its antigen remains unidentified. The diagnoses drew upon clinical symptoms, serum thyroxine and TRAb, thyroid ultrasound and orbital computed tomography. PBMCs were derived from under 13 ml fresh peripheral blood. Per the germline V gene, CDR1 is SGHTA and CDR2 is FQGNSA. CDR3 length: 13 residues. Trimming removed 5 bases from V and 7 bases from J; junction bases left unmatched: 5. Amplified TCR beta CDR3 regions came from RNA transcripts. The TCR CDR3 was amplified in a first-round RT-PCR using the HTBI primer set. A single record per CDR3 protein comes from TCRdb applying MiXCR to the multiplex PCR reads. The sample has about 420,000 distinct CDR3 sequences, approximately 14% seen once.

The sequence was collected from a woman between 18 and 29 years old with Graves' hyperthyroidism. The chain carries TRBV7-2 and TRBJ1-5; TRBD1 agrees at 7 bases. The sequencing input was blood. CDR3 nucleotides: TGTGCCAGCAGCATGAACAGGGGCCAGCCCCAGCATTTT. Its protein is CASSMNRGQPQHF.